This T cell receptor beta chain emerged from a study of blood T cell repertoires in COVID-19. Study context: Samples representing acute and convalescent COVID-19 were sourced from the United States, Italy and Spain. T cells, B-cell-depleted T cells, or PBMCs provided the cDNA or gDNA that served as material.

Individuals aged about 18 to 90 years were recruited from 20 to 25 US areas. Clinical histories supplied by participants themselves formed the basis of cohort assignment. V was shortened by 5 bases and J by 4 bases, with 23 bases between the two germline ends. The germline V gene has CDR1 SGHAT and CDR2 FQNNGV. The CDR3 totals 17 residues. TCRdb's copy holds only in-frame clones and misses some; the assay was immunoSEQ multiplex PCR. Among 240,000 or so clones listed, around 89% were seen once. Specimen: PBMCs or T cells enriched from blood (not recorded which). The receptor was derived from a man between 40 and 49 years old who had recovered from COVID-19. The rearrangement uses TRBV11-2 and TRBJ1-2; D is perhaps TRBD1 (6 bases). CDR3 in amino acids: CASSAFIPQGPLYGYTF. CDR3 DNA sequence: TGTGCCAGCAGCGCTTTCATACCACAGGGTCCTCTCTATGGCTACACCTTC.